This TCR beta chain is drawn from a study of CXCR3-negative and CXCR3-positive naive CD8 T cells. At a few hundred thousand cells each, triplicate sorts were carried out for each CD8+ T cell subset. Germline assignment: CDR1 SGHRS and CDR2 YFSETQ. The CDR3 covers 16 residues. Each TRB cDNA library was prepared by 5' RACE (with UMI labels). TCRdb reprocessed the 5' RACE reads, with one entry per CDR3 protein and no DNA. The table for this sample gives about 90,000 distinct CDR3 sequences. This clonotype was obtained from a human donor in good health. Some clones in this sample may be carry-over from other donors' samples. The specimen was naive CXCR3- CD8+ T cells from blood. The subset was: CD45RO-CCR7+CD27+CD95- naive CD8+ T cells lacking CXCR3 (TNR3-). The chain has TRBV5-1 and TRBJ2-6; there is no DNA to check the TCRdb D call of TRBD1. CDR3 region: CASSSRRGAGANVLTF.